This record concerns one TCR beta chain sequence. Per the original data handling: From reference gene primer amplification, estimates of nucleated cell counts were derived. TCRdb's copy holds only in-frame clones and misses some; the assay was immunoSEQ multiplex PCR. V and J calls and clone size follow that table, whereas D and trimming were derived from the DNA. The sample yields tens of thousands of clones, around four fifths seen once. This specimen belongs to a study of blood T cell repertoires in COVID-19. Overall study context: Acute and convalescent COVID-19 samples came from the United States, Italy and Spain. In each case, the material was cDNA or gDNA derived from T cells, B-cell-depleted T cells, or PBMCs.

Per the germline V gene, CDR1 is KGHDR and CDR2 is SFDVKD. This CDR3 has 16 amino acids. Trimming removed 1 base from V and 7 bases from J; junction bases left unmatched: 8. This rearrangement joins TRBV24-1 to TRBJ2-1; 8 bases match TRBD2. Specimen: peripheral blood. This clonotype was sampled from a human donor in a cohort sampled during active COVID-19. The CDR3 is CATSDFGRGQANEQFF. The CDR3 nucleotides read TGTGCCACCAGTGATTTCGGGAGGGGACAAGCTAATGAGCAGTTCTTC.